This T cell receptor (beta chain) stems from a study of blood T cell repertoires in COVID-19. Study background: The United States, Italy and Spain were the sources of the acute and convalescent COVID-19 samples. Nucleic acid was either cDNA or gDNA, and it came from T cells, B-cell-depleted T cells, or PBMCs.

This CDR3 has 12 amino acids. Clones were read by immunoSEQ multiplex PCR, and TCRdb kept only the in-frame ones, dropping some. The repertoire holds hundreds of thousands of clones, with about 83% as singletons. The genes are TRBV21-1 and TRBJ2-4; the tabulated D call, TRBD2, remains unverified against the DNA. TRBV21-1 is designated a pseudogene. Sequenced input: peripheral blood. The sequence was collected from a woman in her 30s with COVID-19, enrolled during active disease. CDR3 protein: CASSTPPGVWYF. In DNA, the CDR3 is TGTGCCAGCAGCACTCCACCGGGGGTTTGGTACTTC.